Following are 18 T cell receptor beta chains from one sample sequenced in a study of control samples from healthy donors and cancer patients. Method: immunoSEQ multiplex PCR; TCRdb's copy keeps in-frame clones and lacks some. The table records tens of thousands of clones, about 87% of them present only once. Sequenced input: PBMCs. All receptors derive from an older woman with head and neck cancer.

In DNA, the CDR3 is TGTGCCAGTAGTGTCATGACAGGGGGGGATGAAAAACTGTTTTTT. Translated, it gives CASSVMTGGDEKLFF. This chain joins TRBV19 and TRBJ1-4, with 9 bases lining up with TRBD1. CDR1 and CDR2 from the germline V gene are LNHDA and SQIVND (reference sequence). With 5 bases clipped from V and 6 bases from J, the junction kept 7 bases outside the gene matches. The CDR3 consists of 15 residues.

The chain is built from TRBV5-1 and TRBJ2-2; 10 bases align to TRBD1. V shed 4 bases, J shed 5 bases, and the junction held 8 bases outside the gene matches. Per the germline V gene, CDR1 is SGHRS and CDR2 is YFSETQ. This CDR3 region has 16 residues. CDR3 coding DNA: TGCGCCAGCAGCCCGGGACAGGGGCGGGTGACCGGGGAGCTGTTTTTT. Translated, it gives CASSPGQGRVTGELFF.

The chain joins TRBV5-4 to TRBJ2-7, with D uncertain. Per germline, CDR1 SGHNT and CDR2 YYREEE (reference sequence). The length of the CDR3 is 12 residues. The V end lost 0 bases, the J end lost 7 bases, and 8 bases lay between the germline ends. The CDR3 DNA follows: TGTGCCAGCAGCTTGGTTGGGCGGGAGCAGTACTTC. Translated: CASSLVGREQYF. The full variable domain, completed using reference TRBV5-4 and TRBJ2-7, is ETGVTQSPTHLIKTRGQQVTLRCSSQSGHNTVSWYQQALGQGPQFIFQYYREEENGRGNFPPRFSGLQFPNYSSELNVNALELDDSALYLCASSLVGREQYFGPGTRLTVT.

The V and J genes are TRBV4-1 and TRBJ2-1, with 9 nucleotides matching TRBD2. Germline lookup yields CDR1 MGHRA and CDR2 YSYEKL. The CDR3 has 17 residues. Unmatched junction bases numbered 10, after V lost 2 bases and J lost 5 bases. CDR3 region: CASSQRTSAEVNNEQFF. For the CDR3, the DNA is TGCGCCAGCAGCCAAAGGACTAGCGCGGAGGTCAACAATGAGCAGTTCTTC.

This clone was seen once. This CDR3 is CASSPPNAGNYEQYF. The CDR3 bases are TGTGCCAGCTCACCACCGAATGCAGGTAACTACGAGCAGTACTTC. The chain couples TRBV18 to TRBJ2-7; D call uncertain. V lost 0 bases and J lost 3, with 12 bases in between. The CDR3 length is 15 residues. Germline values: CDR1 KGHSH, CDR2 LQKENI. Together with reference TRBV18 and TRBJ2-7, the CDR3 gives the full variable domain: NAGVMQNPRHLVRRRGQEARLRCSPMKGHSHVYWYRQLPEEGLKFMVYLQKENIIDESGMPKERFSAEFPKEGPSILRIQQVVRGDSAAYFCASSPPNAGNYEQYFGPGTRLTVT.

V usage is TRBV6-5 and J usage is TRBJ1-4, with TRBD1 as a possible D gene (5 bases). V was clipped by 8 bases and J by 7 bases, with 14 bases between them. The CDR3 sequence is 13 residues long. CDR1 and CDR2 from the germline V gene are MNHEY and SVGAGI. CDR3 in amino acids: CASLTEKGEKLFF. Written as DNA, the CDR3 is TGTGCCAGCCTGACAGAAAAGGGTGAAAAACTGTTTTTT.

The chain has TRBV30 and TRBJ2-1, with D perhaps TRBD2 (6 bases). Germline values: CDR1 GTSNPN, CDR2 SVGIG (reference sequence). V lost 3 bases and J lost 9, with 9 bases in between. CDR3 length equals 11 residues. CDR3 nucleotides: TGTGCCTGGAGGTTGGAGGGTGAGCAGTTCTTC. Protein sequence: CAWRLEGEQFF.

This clone was detected only once. The chain recombines TRBV9 with TRBJ2-7; 9 bases are shared with TRBD2. Germline loops: CDR1 SGDLS, CDR2 YYNGEE. The CDR3 contains 14 residues. The junction had 5 bases not matched to a gene; V was cut back by 3 bases and J by 4 bases. This CDR3 is CASSAGTSSYEQYF. The CDR3 nucleotides are TGTGCCAGCAGCGCCGGGACTAGCAGTTACGAGCAGTACTTC.

The rearrangement uses TRBV7-3 and TRBJ1-1, with D possibly being TRBD1 (6 bases). Germline CDR1 SGHTA, CDR2 FQGTGA. This CDR3 has 14 amino acids. The V end lost 5 bases, the J end lost 7 bases, and 17 bases lay between the germline ends. CDR3 nucleotide sequence: TGTGCCAGCAGCCCGCAAGGGGGGCCCGGTGAAGCTTTCTTT. Its translation: CASSPQGGPGEAFF.

This chain uses TRBV19 with TRBJ1-2; D is perhaps TRBD1 (5 bases). CDR3 length equals 16 residues. V lost 9 bases to trimming and J lost 2 bases, with 22 bases between them. Germline CDR1 and CDR2: LNHDA and SQIVND (reference sequence). The CDR3 region has the DNA TGTGCCAGAAGGGGTGGGCGGCAACGGTCAAACTATGGCTACACCTTC. Its translation: CARRGGRQRSNYGYTF. Together with reference TRBV19 and TRBJ1-2, the CDR3 gives the full variable domain: DGGITQSPKYLFRKEGQNVTLSCEQNLNHDAMYWYRQDPGQGLRLIYYSQIVNDFQKGDIAEGYSVSREKKESFPLTVTSAQKNPTAFYLCARRGGRQRSNYGYTFGSGTRLTVV.

On this clone itself: Its ends do not fully match the called genes, so a read error is possible. This chain uses TRBV11-2 with TRBJ2-7; D gene unclear. The CDR3 contains 14 residues. In germline, CDR1 is SGHAT, CDR2 FQNNGV. CDR3 coding DNA: TGTGCCAGCAGCGTAGAGGCTTCCCTCTACGAGCAGTACTTC. It translates to CASSVEASLYEQYF.

This chain joins TRBV12-3 or TRBV12-4 and TRBJ2-2; no reliable D call. V was trimmed by 2 bases and J by 7 bases, leaving 2 bases between them. The CDR3 has 11 residues. CDR3 residues: CASSLFGELFF. CDR3 DNA sequence: TGTGCCAGCAGTTTATTCGGGGAGCTGTTTTTT.

V gene TRBV28 combines with J gene TRBJ1-1; D call uncertain. The V end lost 3 bases, the J end lost 0 bases, and 8 bases lay between the germline ends. CDR1 is MDHEN, CDR2 SYDVKM, per germline. This CDR3 comprises 14 residues. The CDR3 here is CASSLLGLNTEAFF. The CDR3 nucleotides are TGTGCCAGCAGTTTGCTTGGGCTGAACACTGAAGCTTTCTTT.

This chain's CDR3 is CASSPTSTSATDTGELFF. The DNA for the CDR3 is TGTGCCAGCAGCCCGACTTCAACTAGCGCCACTGACACCGGGGAGCTGTTTTTT. The gene calls are TRBV16 and TRBJ2-2, with TRBD2 identical over 7 bases. This CDR3 contains 18 residues. Losses at the gene ends were 4 bases for V and 3 bases for J; bases not matched to a gene: 14. Germline V gives CDR1 KGHSY, CDR2 FQNENV.

This chain links TRBV18 with TRBJ2-7; 8 bases align to TRBD1. CDR3 size: 16 residues. Germline lookup yields CDR1 KGHSH and CDR2 LQKENI. V lost 3 bases, J lost 2 bases, and 9 bases stayed unmatched. The CDR3 sequence: CASSPFLTGDTYEQYF. CDR3 bases: TGTGCCAGCTCACCGTTCTTGACAGGGGATACCTACGAGCAGTACTTC.

J is TRBJ2-3 and V is TRBV19, with 13 bases matching TRBD2. CDR1 is LNHDA and CDR2 is SQIVND in the germline V gene (reference sequence). This CDR3 has 16 residues. Germline trimming cut 4 bases from V and 2 bases from J; bases unmatched to any gene: 3. Written as DNA, the CDR3 is TGTGCCAGTAGTACGGGACTAGCGGGATACACAGATACGCAGTATTTT. Its translation is CASSTGLAGYTDTQYF.

The chain links TRBV15 to TRBJ2-6; D may be TRBD1 (5 bases). This CDR3 is 16 amino acids long. Between the trimmed V and J ends, which lost 0 bases and 2 bases, there was a span of 8 bases. In germline, CDR1 is LNHNV, CDR2 YYDKDF (reference sequence). CDR3 sequence: CATSRDKGAGANVLTF. For the CDR3, the DNA is TGTGCCACCAGCAGAGATAAAGGGGCTGGGGCCAACGTCCTGACTTTC.

V usage is TRBV15 and J usage is TRBJ2-1, with D possibly TRBD2 on 6 matching bases. The CDR3 loop spans 18 amino acids. Germline assignment: CDR1 LNHNV and CDR2 YYDKDF (reference sequence). Trimming cost V 0 bases and J 7 bases, with 22 bases left between them. The CDR3 DNA is TGTGCCACCAGCAGAGATAATTATGGGGCCAGTGCGGGGAATGAGCAGTTCTTC. This codes for CATSRDNYGASAGNEQFF.